The 8 T cell receptor beta chains below all came from one sample that was sequenced in a study of T-cell reconstitution after alpha-beta-depleted transplantation in children. For TCRbeta, the library was prepared with unique molecular identifiers. A single record per CDR3 protein comes from TCRdb applying MiXCR to the PCR reads. The sample lists almost 250,000 distinct CDR3 sequences, around 25% occurring once. The sequences come from PBMCs, collected before TCRalphabeta/CD19-depleted stem cell transplant. The receptor source for this set is a girl between 2 and 10 years old with Fanconi anemia, due to receive a stem cell transplant.

This clonotype was seen ten or more times. The rearrangement links TRBV14 to TRBJ2-3; TRBD1 agrees at 7 bases. The J segment lost 2 bases and the V segment lost 1 base, leaving 12 bases of the junction unmatched. The CDR3 loop spans 18 amino acids. The germline V gene encodes CDR1 SGHDN and CDR2 FVKESK. CDR3 sequence reads: CASSQGDFRTGFTDTQYF. In DNA form, the CDR3 reads TGTGCCAGCAGCCAAGGCGATTTTCGGACAGGATTCACAGATACGCAGTATTTT.

This clonotype was observed a few times. This chain links TRBV5-1 with TRBJ2-3; D call uncertain. The CDR3 sequence is 16 residues long. Germline V gene sequence: CDR1 SGHRS, CDR2 YFSETQ. V was pared by 2 bases and J by 0 bases, with 13 bases between. The CDR3 coding sequence is TGCGCCAGCAGCTTACCAATTCAGTCTAGCACAGATACGCAGTATTTT. This sequence encodes CASSLPIQSSTDTQYF.

The genes are TRBV5-1 and TRBJ2-1; 7 positions agree with TRBD2. The CDR3 has 17 amino acids. The V and J ends lost 9 bases and 2 bases, in that order; junction bases with no gene match: 17. CDR1 is SGHRS and CDR2 is YFSETQ in the germline V gene. The CDR3 coding sequence is TGCGCCACCACAAATGGGGAGGGCAGGTCCGCCTACAATGAGCAGTTCTTC. It translates to CATTNGEGRSAYNEQFF.

This chain joins TRBV20-1 and TRBJ2-5, with TRBD2 matching 10 bases. This CDR3 region has 14 residues. Germline assignment: CDR1 DFQATT and CDR2 SNEGSKA (reference sequence). The trim removed 4 bases at V and 2 bases at J, leaving 4 bases unmatched. CDR3 nucleotide sequence: TGCAGTGCTATTGGACTAGCGGTACAAGAGACCCAGTACTTC. It codes for CSAIGLAVQETQYF.

The rearrangement links TRBV3-1 to TRBJ2-7; 8 nucleotides align to TRBD2. CDR1 LGHDT and CDR2 YNNKEL come from the germline V gene (reference sequence). With 4 bases clipped from V and 8 bases from J, the junction kept 13 bases outside the gene matches. This CDR3 contains 15 residues. DNA of the CDR3: TGTGCCAGCAGCCCGGAACTAGCGGCCCTATCCCAGCAGTACTTC. Translation: CASSPELAALSQQYF.

This chain links TRBV12-3 or TRBV12-4 with TRBJ2-1, with TRBD1 matching over 7 bases. The V gene end was trimmed by 3 bases and the J gene end by 12 bases; junction bases not matched to a gene: 8. This CDR3 is 13 amino acids long. CDR3: CASSFDRDLGQFF. CDR3 sequence (DNA): TGTGCCAGCAGTTTCGACAGGGATCTTGGGCAGTTCTTC.

This clonotype came up a few times. This chain joins TRBV25-1 and TRBJ1-6, with D uncertain. V shed 6 bases and J shed 6 bases, with 12 bases lying between them. CDR3 length: 14 amino acids. The germline V gene encodes CDR1 MGHDK and CDR2 SYGVNS. The CDR3: CASSKQIFNSPLHF. CDR3 sequence (DNA): TGTGCCAGCAGCAAACAGATCTTTAATTCACCCCTCCACTTT.

This clonotype turned up a few times. This chain connects TRBV5-1 to TRBJ2-1, with 7 bases fitting TRBD1. Germline V CDR1 and CDR2: SGHRS, YFSETQ. The CDR3 has 12 amino acids. V was pared by 7 bases and J by 6 bases, with 4 bases of the junction left unmatched. The CDR3 spells CASRTGANEQFF. The CDR3 DNA sequence: TGCGCCAGCCGTACAGGGGCCAATGAGCAGTTCTTC.